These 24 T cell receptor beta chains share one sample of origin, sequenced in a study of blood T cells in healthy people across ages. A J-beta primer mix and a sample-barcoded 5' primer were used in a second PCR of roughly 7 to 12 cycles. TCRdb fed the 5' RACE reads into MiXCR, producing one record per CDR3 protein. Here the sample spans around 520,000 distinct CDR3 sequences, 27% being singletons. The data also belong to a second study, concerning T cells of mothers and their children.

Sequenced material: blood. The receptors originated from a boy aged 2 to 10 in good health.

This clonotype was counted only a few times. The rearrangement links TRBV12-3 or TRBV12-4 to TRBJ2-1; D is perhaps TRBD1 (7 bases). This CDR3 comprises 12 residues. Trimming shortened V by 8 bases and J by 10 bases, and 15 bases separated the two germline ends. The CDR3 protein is CASSRGVWEQFF. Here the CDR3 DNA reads TGTGCCAGCTCCAGGGGGGTATGGGAGCAGTTCTTC.

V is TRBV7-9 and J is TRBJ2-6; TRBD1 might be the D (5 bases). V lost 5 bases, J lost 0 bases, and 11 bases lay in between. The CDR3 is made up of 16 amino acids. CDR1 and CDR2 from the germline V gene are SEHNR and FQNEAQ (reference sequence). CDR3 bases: TGTGCCAGCAGCCAGGGATTGCCCTCTGGGGCCAACGTCCTGACTTTC. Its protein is CASSQGLPSGANVLTF.

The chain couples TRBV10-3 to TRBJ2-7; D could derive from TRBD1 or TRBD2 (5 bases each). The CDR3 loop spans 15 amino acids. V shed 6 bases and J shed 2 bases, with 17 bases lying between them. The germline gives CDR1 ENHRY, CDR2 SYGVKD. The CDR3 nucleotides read TGTGCCATCAGGGGGCCCGGGACCAGAGCCTACGAGCAGTACTTC. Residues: CAIRGPGTRAYEQYF.

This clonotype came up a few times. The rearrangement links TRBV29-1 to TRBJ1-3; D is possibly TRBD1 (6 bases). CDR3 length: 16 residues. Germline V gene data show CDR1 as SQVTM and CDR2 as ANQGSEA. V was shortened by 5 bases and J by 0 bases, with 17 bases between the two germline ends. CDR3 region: CSVLNYGGYSGNTIYF. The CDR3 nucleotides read TGCAGCGTTCTCAACTACGGGGGCTACTCTGGAAACACCATATATTTT.

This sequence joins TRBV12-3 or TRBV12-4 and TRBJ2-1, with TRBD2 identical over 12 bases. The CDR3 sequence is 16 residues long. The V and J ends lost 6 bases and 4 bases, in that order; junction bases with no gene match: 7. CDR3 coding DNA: TGTGCCAGCAGAGGCCTAGCGGGAGGGATTTACAATGAGCAGTTCTTC. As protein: CASRGLAGGIYNEQFF.

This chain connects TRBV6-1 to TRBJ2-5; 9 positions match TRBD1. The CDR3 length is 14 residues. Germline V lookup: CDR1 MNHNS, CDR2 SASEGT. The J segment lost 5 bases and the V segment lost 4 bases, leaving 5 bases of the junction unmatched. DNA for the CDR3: TGTGCCAGCAGTGGGCGGACAGGGGTTGAGACCCAGTACTTC. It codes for CASSGRTGVETQYF.

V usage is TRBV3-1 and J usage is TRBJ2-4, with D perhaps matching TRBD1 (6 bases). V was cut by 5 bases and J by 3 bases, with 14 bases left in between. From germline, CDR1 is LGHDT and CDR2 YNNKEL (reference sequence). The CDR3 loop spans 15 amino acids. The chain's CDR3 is CASSLARGNKNIQYF. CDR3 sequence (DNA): TGTGCCAGCAGCTTAGCTAGGGGGAACAAAAACATTCAGTACTTC.

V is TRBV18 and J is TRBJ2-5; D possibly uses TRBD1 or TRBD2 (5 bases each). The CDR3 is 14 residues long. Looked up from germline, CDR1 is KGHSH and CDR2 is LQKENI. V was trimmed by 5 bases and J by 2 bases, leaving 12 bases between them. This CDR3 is CASSTRDGQETQYF. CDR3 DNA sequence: TGTGCCAGCTCAACTAGGGACGGACAAGAGACCCAGTACTTC.

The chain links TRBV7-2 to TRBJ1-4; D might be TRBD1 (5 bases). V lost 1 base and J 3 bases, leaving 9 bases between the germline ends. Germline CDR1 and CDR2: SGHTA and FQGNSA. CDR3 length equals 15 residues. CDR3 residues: CASSLVSRANEKLFF. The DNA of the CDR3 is TGTGCCAGCAGCTTAGTTTCCAGGGCTAATGAAAAACTGTTTTTT. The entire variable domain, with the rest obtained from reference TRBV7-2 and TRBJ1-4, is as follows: GAGVSQSPSNKVTEKGKDVELRCDPISGHTALYWYRQSLGQGLEFLIYFQGNSAPDKSGLPSDRFSAERTGGSVSTLTIQRTQQEDSAVYLCASSLVSRANEKLFFGSGTQLSVL.

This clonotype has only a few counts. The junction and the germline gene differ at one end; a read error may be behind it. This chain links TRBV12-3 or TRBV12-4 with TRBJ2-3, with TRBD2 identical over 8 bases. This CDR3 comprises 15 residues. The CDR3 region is CASSLASGSTDTQYF. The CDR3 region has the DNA TGTGCCAGCAGCTTAGCTAGCGGGAGCACAGATACGCAGTATTTT.

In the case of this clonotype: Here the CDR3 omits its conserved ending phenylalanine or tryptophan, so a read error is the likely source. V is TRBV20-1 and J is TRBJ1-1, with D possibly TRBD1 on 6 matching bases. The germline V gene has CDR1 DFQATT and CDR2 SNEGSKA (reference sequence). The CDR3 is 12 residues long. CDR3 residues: CSAWGRDTEAFL. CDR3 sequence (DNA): TGCAGCGCCTGGGGGCGCGACACTGAAGCTTTCCTT.

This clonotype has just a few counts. CDR3 residues: CASGPRNTIYF. The CDR3 nucleotides read TGTGCCAGCGGACCCAGAAACACCATATATTTT. The chain combines TRBV12-3 or TRBV12-4 with TRBJ1-3; D unclear. The V and J ends lost 8 bases and 5 bases respectively, with 7 bases between them. The CDR3 is 11 amino acids.

In DNA form, the CDR3 reads TGCGCCAGCAGTACCGGGACAGGGGGCTTGGGAACTGAAGCTTTCTTT. Translation: CASSTGTGGLGTEAFF. The chain couples TRBV5-1 to TRBJ1-1, with 12 bases identical to TRBD1. In germline, CDR1 is SGHRS, CDR2 YFSETQ. The CDR3 sequence is 16 residues long. V trimming: 5 bases; J trimming: 5 bases; junction bases outside the gene matches: 10.

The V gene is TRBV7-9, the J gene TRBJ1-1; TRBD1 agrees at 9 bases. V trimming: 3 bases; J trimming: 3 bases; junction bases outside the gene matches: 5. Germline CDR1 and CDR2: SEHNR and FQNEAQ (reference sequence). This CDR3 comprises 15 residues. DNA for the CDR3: TGTGCCAGCAGCTTCTTACAGGGGGCGGACACTGAAGCTTTCTTT. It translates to CASSFLQGADTEAFF.

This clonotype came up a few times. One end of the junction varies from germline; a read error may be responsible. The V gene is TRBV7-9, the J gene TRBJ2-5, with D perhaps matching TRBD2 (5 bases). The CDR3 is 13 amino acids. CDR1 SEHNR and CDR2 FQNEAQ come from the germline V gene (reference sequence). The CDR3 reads CTSSLSGGETQYF. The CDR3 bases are TGTACCAGCAGCTTAAGCGGCGGAGAGACCCAGTACTTC.

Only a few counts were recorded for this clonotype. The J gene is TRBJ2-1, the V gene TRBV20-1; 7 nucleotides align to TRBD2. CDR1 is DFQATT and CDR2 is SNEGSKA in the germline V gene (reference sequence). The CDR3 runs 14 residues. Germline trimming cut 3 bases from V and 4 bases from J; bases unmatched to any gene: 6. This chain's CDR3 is CSARAGDVYNEQFF. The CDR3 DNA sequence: TGCAGTGCTAGGGCGGGGGACGTTTACAATGAGCAGTTCTTC.

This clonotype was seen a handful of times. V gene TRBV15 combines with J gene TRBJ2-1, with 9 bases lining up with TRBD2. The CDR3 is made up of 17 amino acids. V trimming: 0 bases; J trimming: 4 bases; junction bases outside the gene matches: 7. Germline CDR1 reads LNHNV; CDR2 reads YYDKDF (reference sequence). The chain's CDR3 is CATSRDLGTSRYNEQFF. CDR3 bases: TGTGCCACCAGCAGAGATCTCGGGACTAGCAGATACAATGAGCAGTTCTTC.

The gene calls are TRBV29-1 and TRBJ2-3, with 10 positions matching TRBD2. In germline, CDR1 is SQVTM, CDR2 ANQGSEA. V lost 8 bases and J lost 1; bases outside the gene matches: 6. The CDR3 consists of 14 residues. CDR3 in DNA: TGCAGCACCTTAGCGGGAGGCCGCACAGATACGCAGTATTTT. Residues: CSTLAGGRTDTQYF.

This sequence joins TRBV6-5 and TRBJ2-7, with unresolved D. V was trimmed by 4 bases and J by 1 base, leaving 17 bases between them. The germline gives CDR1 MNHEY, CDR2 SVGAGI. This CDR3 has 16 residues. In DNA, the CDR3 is TGTGCCAGCAGTTCCACCCGGAGCTTGCCTTCCTACGAGCAGTACTTC. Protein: CASSSTRSLPSYEQYF.

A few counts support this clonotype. CDR3 residues: CASSRYRGVTGANVLTF. CDR3 coding DNA: TGTGCCAGCAGCAGGTACAGGGGTGTTACTGGGGCCAACGTCCTGACTTTC. The rearrangement joins TRBV14 to TRBJ2-6; 7 bases are a match to TRBD1. The CDR3 has 17 amino acids. Trimming cost V 5 bases and J 2 bases; bases outside gene matches: 9. The germline gives CDR1 SGHDN, CDR2 FVKESK.

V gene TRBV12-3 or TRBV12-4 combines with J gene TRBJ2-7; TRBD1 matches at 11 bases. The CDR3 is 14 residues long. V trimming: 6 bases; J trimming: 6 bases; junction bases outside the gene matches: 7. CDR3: CASRGTGGRGEQYF. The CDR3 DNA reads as TGTGCCAGCAGAGGGACAGGGGGTCGAGGCGAGCAGTACTTC.

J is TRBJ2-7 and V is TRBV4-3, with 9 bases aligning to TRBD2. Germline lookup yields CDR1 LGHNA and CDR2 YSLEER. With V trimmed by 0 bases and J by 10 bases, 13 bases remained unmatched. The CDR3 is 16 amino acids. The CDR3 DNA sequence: TGCGCCAGCAGCCAAGATCTGAGTAGCGGGAGAGGCTTACAGTACTTC. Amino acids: CASSQDLSSGRGLQYF.

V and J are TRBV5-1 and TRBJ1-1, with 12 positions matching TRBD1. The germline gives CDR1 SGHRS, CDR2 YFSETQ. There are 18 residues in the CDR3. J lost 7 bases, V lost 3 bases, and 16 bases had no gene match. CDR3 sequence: CASSSRAGTGGIMGEAFF. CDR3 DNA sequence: TGCGCCAGCAGCTCACGAGCCGGGACAGGGGGCATCATGGGTGAAGCTTTCTTT.

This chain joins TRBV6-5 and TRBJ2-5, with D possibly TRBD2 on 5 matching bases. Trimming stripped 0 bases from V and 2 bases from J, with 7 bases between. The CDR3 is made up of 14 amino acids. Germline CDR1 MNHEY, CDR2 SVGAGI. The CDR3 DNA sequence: TGTGCCAGCAGTTACTCCCGACTACAAGAGACCCAGTACTTC. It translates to CASSYSRLQETQYF.